The 15 T cell receptor beta chains below come from one sample, sequenced in a study of cytomegalovirus exposure and HLA in healthy donors. The PCR had 60 Vbeta and 13 Jbeta primers. Sequenced by immunoSEQ multiplex PCR; TCRdb stores in-frame clones only, minus some. The sample carries about 240,000 clones, about 88% recorded once. The material sequenced was PBMCs. Receptors were obtained from a girl aged 2-9 years in good health and CMV-seronegative.

The V and J genes are TRBV6-4 and TRBJ2-7; 9 bases align to TRBD2. This CDR3 contains 14 residues. The germline CDR1 and CDR2 sequences are MRHNA and SNTAGT. Losses at the gene ends were 6 bases for V and 5 bases for J; bases not matched to a gene: 8. The CDR3 protein is CASSHSGSHHEQYF. For the CDR3, the DNA is TGTGCCAGCAGCCATAGCGGGAGTCATCACGAGCAGTACTTC.

The chain links TRBV13 to TRBJ2-7, with 8 positions matching TRBD1. The V segment lost 4 bases and the J segment 4 bases; nucleotides outside the gene matches: 0. CDR1 and CDR2 from the germline V gene are PRHDT and FYEKMQ (reference sequence). The CDR3 has 12 residues. The CDR3 nucleotides read TGTGCCAGCAGCTGGGACAGGTACGAGCAGTACTTC. This encodes CASSWDRYEQYF.

The CDR3 protein is CASSLAPGGTARANEKLFF. CDR3 nucleotide sequence: TGTGCCAGCAGCTTAGCTCCTGGCGGGACGGCACGGGCTAATGAAAAACTGTTTTTT. This chain connects TRBV7-6 to TRBJ1-4; D is perhaps TRBD1 (5 bases). CDR3 length equals 19 residues. The germline gives CDR1 SGHVS, CDR2 FNYEAQ. V gave up 0 bases and J gave up 3 bases, with 20 bases separating them.

The chain employs TRBV7-9 and TRBJ2-2; TRBD1 matches 8 bases. The CDR3 has 16 residues. Germline values: CDR1 SEHNR, CDR2 FQNEAQ (reference sequence). Unmatched junction bases numbered 6, after V lost 5 bases and J lost 1 base. In DNA, the CDR3 is TGTGCCAGCAGCGAAAAGGACAGGGTGAACACCGGGGAGCTGTTTTTT. Residues: CASSEKDRVNTGELFF.

J is TRBJ2-7 and V is TRBV5-4; 11 positions agree with TRBD1. CDR3 length equals 13 residues. Germline V gene lookup returns CDR1 SGHNT and CDR2 YYREEE (reference sequence). J lost 6 bases, V lost 5 bases, and 4 bases had no gene match. The DNA of the CDR3 is TGTGCCAGCAGTTTCGGGACAGGGGGCGAGCAGTACTTC. Its protein is CASSFGTGGEQYF.

As DNA, the CDR3 is TGTGCCAGCAGCTTAGAGGACAGAGGGGCGCAGTATTTT. Amino acids: CASSLEDRGAQYF. This rearrangement joins TRBV7-6 to TRBJ2-3; TRBD1 is a possible D gene (6 bases). With 1 base removed from V and 10 bases from J, the gap between germline ends came to 12 bases. The CDR3 spans 13 residues. Germline assignment: CDR1 SGHVS and CDR2 FNYEAQ.

The genes are TRBV2 and TRBJ1-5; D unclear. V was cut by 6 bases and J by 0 bases, with 15 bases left in between. Per the germline V gene, CDR1 is SNHLY and CDR2 is FYNNEI. This CDR3 has 16 amino acids. The CDR3 here is CASRGRTQSSNQPQHF. The CDR3 DNA sequence: TGTGCCAGCAGGGGGAGGACGCAGAGTAGCAATCAGCCCCAGCATTTT.

This chain links TRBV29-1 with TRBJ2-7, with unresolved D. Germline V gene sequence: CDR1 SQVTM, CDR2 ANQGSEA. V gave up 7 bases and J gave up 0 bases, with 10 bases separating them. There are 12 residues in the CDR3. The CDR3 nucleotides read TGCAGCGCTACGGCTAGCTCCTACGAGCAGTACTTC. Protein: CSATASSYEQYF.

This clone was observed a handful of times. The chain is built from TRBV5-5 and TRBJ1-2; TRBD1 matches at 9 bases. The CDR3 has 14 amino acids. Per germline, CDR1 SGHKS and CDR2 YYEKEE (reference sequence). The V and J ends lost 4 bases and 4 bases, in that order; junction bases with no gene match: 5. The CDR3 protein is CASSTGTGLYGYTF. The CDR3 coding sequence is TGTGCCAGCAGCACCGGGACAGGGCTCTATGGCTACACCTTC.

The V call is TRBV5-1, the J call TRBJ2-3; the match to TRBD2 covers 9 bases. The CDR3 loop spans 16 amino acids. Trimming removed 0 bases from V and 2 bases from J; junction bases left unmatched: 4. Germline V gene lookup returns CDR1 SGHRS and CDR2 YFSETQ. Here the CDR3 DNA reads TGCGCCAGCAGCTTGGAGGCTAGCGGGACCACAGATACGCAGTATTTT. Its protein product is CASSLEASGTTDTQYF.

The rearrangement uses TRBV5-1 and TRBJ2-7; D unresolved. The CDR3 runs 13 residues. Germline CDR1 and CDR2: SGHRS and YFSETQ. Trimming cost V 2 bases and J 2 bases, with 8 bases left between them. The CDR3 here is CASSFGSPYEQYF. The CDR3 bases are TGCGCCAGCAGCTTTGGCAGTCCCTACGAGCAGTACTTC.

This clone was recorded a few times. The V gene is TRBV6-6, the J gene TRBJ2-7; D is uncertain. The CDR3 is 11 amino acids. V was cut by 8 bases and J by 2 bases, with 7 bases left in between. Germline V gene lookup returns CDR1 MNHNY and CDR2 SVGAGI (reference sequence). The CDR3 bases are TGTGCCAGCCTCCGGGCCTACGAGCAGTACTTC. This codes for CASLRAYEQYF.

V is TRBV10-2 and J is TRBJ1-1, with unresolved D. CDR1 and CDR2 from the germline V gene are WSHSY and SAAADI. With 0 bases removed from V and 1 base from J, the gap between germline ends came to 9 bases. The CDR3 covers 15 residues. The DNA for the CDR3 is TGCGCCAGCAGTGAGTCATTGAGGAAGAACACTGAAGCTTTCTTT. Encoded protein: CASSESLRKNTEAFF.

This clone occurred a few times. The chain couples TRBV6-1 to TRBJ2-2; D uncertain. Trimming removed 8 bases from V and 7 bases from J, with 14 bases in between. CDR1 and CDR2 (germline): MNHNS, SASEGT. There are 13 residues in the CDR3. This chain's CDR3 is CASVPTRLGELFF. The CDR3, as DNA: TGTGCCAGCGTCCCGACTCGCCTCGGGGAGCTGTTTTTT.

This chain links TRBV7-9 with TRBJ2-7; a weak D match, TRBD1 (5 bases). The CDR3 has 14 residues. Germline CDR1 SEHNR, CDR2 FQNEAQ (reference sequence). V was cut by 5 bases and J by 2 bases, with 13 bases left in between. This CDR3 is CASSEQGTPYEQYF. CDR3 DNA sequence: TGTGCCAGCAGCGAGCAGGGTACCCCCTACGAGCAGTACTTC.